The sequence of this TCR beta chain was determined in a study of shared clonotypes between healthy human individuals. Study as a whole: Per donor, three plates held CD4 naive cells, three held CD4 memory, two held CD8 naive and one held CD8 memory.

Study-wide points: Clonotypes which were not shared had lower generation probabilities than clonotypes that all four donors shared. As a rule, naive subsets had a larger estimated richness than memory subsets. Only blood samples were collected, and tissue repertoires likely differ.

Comment on this clone: No antigen is known for it.

Measured with immunoSEQ multiplex PCR; TCRdb has only the in-frame clones, and not every one. The sample records millions of clones, around 94% being singletons. CDR3 length equals 16 residues. Germline lookup yields CDR1 SGHRS and CDR2 YFSETQ. V gave up 0 bases and J gave up 0 bases, with 9 bases separating them. Input material: naive CD4+ T cells sorted from blood. Subset here: CD45RA+ positively selected. The TCR was taken from a man aged 18 to 29 in good health. This chain links TRBV5-1 with TRBJ2-2; D gene ambiguous. The CDR3 region is CASSLAAVANTGELFF. CDR3 in DNA: TGCGCCAGCAGCTTGGCCGCGGTAGCGAACACCGGGGAGCTGTTTTTT.